This entry lists 12 T cell receptor beta chains sequenced from one sample in a study of OX40 agonist ivuxolimab in advanced cancers. Repertoires were generated with immunoSEQ multiplex PCR, while TCRdb's copy carries only in-frame clones and drops some. Here the sample spans approximately 60,000 clones, 92% being singletons. The source material was CD4+ or CD8+ T cells sorted from blood, sampled in a trial of the OX40 agonist ivuxolimab. These receptors all come from an adult with an advanced solid tumor such as melanoma, head and neck, liver or kidney cancer.

The CDR3 DNA reads as TGTGCCAGCAGCTTGGGAAAAATGAACTATGGCTACACCTTC. It encodes CASSLGKMNYGYTF. The gene calls are TRBV5-4 and TRBJ1-2; D unresolved. V was cut by 0 bases and J by 2 bases, with 8 bases left in between. The CDR3 runs to 14 residues. Germline assignment: CDR1 SGHNT and CDR2 YYREEE (reference sequence).

The rearrangement uses TRBV11-3 and TRBJ2-1, with a tentative D call TRBD2 (6 bases). V lost 0 bases to trimming and J lost 15 bases, with 21 bases between them. The CDR3 loop spans 15 amino acids. Germline-derived CDR1 and CDR2 are SGHNT and YENEEA. CDR3 region: CASSLEAGSDSRWFF. In DNA form, the CDR3 reads TGTGCCAGCAGCTTAGAGGCGGGGAGTGATTCAAGATGGTTCTTC.

This chain uses TRBV4-2 with TRBJ1-4; 9 bases map to TRBD1. The CDR3 has 14 residues. The germline V gene has CDR1 LGHNA and CDR2 YNFKEQ. V gave up 4 bases and J gave up 8 bases; unmatched junction bases: 5. The CDR3 nucleotides are TGTGCCAGCAGCCCGGGACAGGGAGGAGAAAAACTGTTTTTT. It is translated as CASSPGQGGEKLFF.

Written as DNA, the CDR3 is TGTGCCTGGGCGGCGGGGTCCTATAATTCACCCCTCCACTTT. This translates into CAWAAGSYNSPLHF. The rearrangement joins TRBV30 to TRBJ1-6; D is unclear. With 5 bases removed from V and 1 base from J, the gap between germline ends came to 9 bases. Germline assignment: CDR1 GTSNPN and CDR2 SVGIG (reference sequence). CDR3 length: 14 amino acids.

This clone was detected a few times. The chain recombines TRBV5-1 with TRBJ2-7; a possible D gene is TRBD2 (6 bases). This CDR3 has 15 residues. Per the germline V gene, CDR1 is SGHRS and CDR2 is YFSETQ. Trimming took off 0 bases at V and 5 bases at J, with 15 bases between the two ends. The CDR3: CASSLVTSPPDEQYF. CDR3 nucleotide sequence: TGCGCCAGCAGCTTGGTCACTAGCCCTCCGGACGAGCAGTACTTC.

This clone was observed a handful of times. V and J are TRBV7-2 and TRBJ1-5; 8 bases are a match to TRBD1. V was clipped by 5 bases and J by 1 base; unmatched bases: 7. Germline V CDR1 and CDR2: SGHTA, FQGNSA. This CDR3 comprises 16 residues. The CDR3, as DNA: TGTGCCAGCAGCCGGACAGGGATCTTAAGCAATCAGCCCCAGCATTTT. Its protein is CASSRTGILSNQPQHF.

This clone was recorded only once. A read error may produce the germline difference seen at one junction end. The rearrangement uses TRBV4-1 and TRBJ1-2, with 9 bases aligning to TRBD1. Germline values: CDR1 MGHRA, CDR2 YSYEKL. The CDR3 consists of 16 residues. The CDR3 spells CASSKDSGQGGYGYTF. CDR3 bases: TGCGCCAGCAGCAAAGACTCGGGACAGGGAGGCTATGGCTACACCTTC.

This sequence joins TRBV9 and TRBJ2-1, with 11 bases aligning to TRBD2. Germline loops: CDR1 SGDLS, CDR2 YYNGEE. Losses at the gene ends were 2 bases for V and 2 bases for J; bases not matched to a gene: 3. The CDR3 extends over 16 amino acids. In DNA form, the CDR3 reads TGTGCCAGCAGCGTCCCGGGACTAGCGGCCTACAATGAGCAGTTCTTC. The encoded protein is CASSVPGLAAYNEQFF.

The J gene is TRBJ1-2, the V gene TRBV9, with a possible D match to TRBD1 (5 bases). Germline CDR1 reads SGDLS; CDR2 reads YYNGEE. V was cut by 4 bases and J by 8 bases, with 15 bases left in between. The length of the CDR3 is 13 residues. This CDR3 reads CASSPSGWDGYTF. The CDR3 coding sequence is TGTGCCAGCAGCCCAAGCGGGTGGGACGGCTACACCTTC.

The chain has TRBV4-2 and TRBJ2-3, with D unclear. This CDR3 comprises 13 residues. Germline-derived CDR1 and CDR2 are LGHNA and YNFKEQ. V gave up 0 bases and J gave up 4 bases, with 5 bases separating them. The CDR3 spells CASSQDRPDTQYF. The CDR3 coding sequence is TGTGCCAGCAGCCAAGATCGCCCAGATACGCAGTATTTT.

The chain recombines TRBV4-1 with TRBJ2-7; the D gene is possibly TRBD2 (5 bases). The V end was cut by 2 bases, the J end by 3 bases, with 11 bases between. CDR3 length: 14 amino acids. Germline V lookup: CDR1 MGHRA, CDR2 YSYEKL. The CDR3 reads CASSQPTRGYEQYF. DNA of the CDR3: TGCGCCAGCAGCCAACCTACCCGGGGCTACGAGCAGTACTTC.

This rearrangement joins TRBV6-1 to TRBJ1-2, with a possible D match to TRBD1 (6 bases). CDR3 size: 15 residues. Trimming pared 6 bases from V and 3 bases from J, leaving 17 bases between. Germline V gene data show CDR1 as MNHNS and CDR2 as SASEGT. DNA for the CDR3: TGTGCCAGCAGCCTGGGGGCAGCGATCGACTATGGCTACACCTTC. This gives the protein CASSLGAAIDYGYTF.